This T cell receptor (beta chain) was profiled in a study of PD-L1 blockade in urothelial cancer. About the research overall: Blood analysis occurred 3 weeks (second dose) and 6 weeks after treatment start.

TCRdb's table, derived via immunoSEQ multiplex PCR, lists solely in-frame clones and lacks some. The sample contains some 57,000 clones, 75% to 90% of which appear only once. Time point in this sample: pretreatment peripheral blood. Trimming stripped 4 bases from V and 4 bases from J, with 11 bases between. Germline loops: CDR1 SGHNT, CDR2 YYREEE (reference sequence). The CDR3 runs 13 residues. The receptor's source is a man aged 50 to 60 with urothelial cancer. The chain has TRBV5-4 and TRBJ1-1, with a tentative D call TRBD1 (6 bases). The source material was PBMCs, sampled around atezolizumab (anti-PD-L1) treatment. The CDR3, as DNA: TGTGCCAGCAGCCCACAGGGAAGCACTGAAGCTTTCTTT. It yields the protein CASSPQGSTEAFF.